The entry that follows covers one T cell receptor (beta chain) sequence. This likely comes from a read error, as the CDR3 has no conserved phenylalanine or tryptophan at its end. CD8+CD57+ cell expansion, shown by flow cytometry, had occurred in the patients selected for sequencing. Severe acquired aplastic anemia was the diagnosis recorded for all patients. The study sampled blood from patients who had received no therapy. This entry is derived from a study of CD8+CD57+ T cells in acquired aplastic anemia. Study-level background: The study obtained an average of 3.2 ug of DNA from sorted CD4+ and CD8+ cells.

Template material for TCR beta VDJ and CDR3 profiling consisted of genomic DNA. TCRdb reanalysed the reads using MiXCR and keeps one entry per CDR3 protein. The sample has 300,000 or so distinct CDR3 sequences; 56% are singletons. The CDR3 is made up of 13 amino acids. Trimming removed 6 bases at V and 5 bases at J, with 15 bases between. The germline gives CDR1 DFQATT, CDR2 SNEGSKA (reference sequence). Sequencing was done on a sample of sorted CD4+, CD8+, or CD8+CD57+ T cells (not recorded which) from PBMCs. This sequence originates from a human donor with aplastic anemia. The chain employs TRBV20-1 and TRBJ2-3, with a possible D match to TRBD2 (7 bases). CDR3 in DNA: TGCAGTGCAAGGGGGGGGGGCAGAGATACGCAGTATCTT. This translates into CSARGGGRDTQYL.